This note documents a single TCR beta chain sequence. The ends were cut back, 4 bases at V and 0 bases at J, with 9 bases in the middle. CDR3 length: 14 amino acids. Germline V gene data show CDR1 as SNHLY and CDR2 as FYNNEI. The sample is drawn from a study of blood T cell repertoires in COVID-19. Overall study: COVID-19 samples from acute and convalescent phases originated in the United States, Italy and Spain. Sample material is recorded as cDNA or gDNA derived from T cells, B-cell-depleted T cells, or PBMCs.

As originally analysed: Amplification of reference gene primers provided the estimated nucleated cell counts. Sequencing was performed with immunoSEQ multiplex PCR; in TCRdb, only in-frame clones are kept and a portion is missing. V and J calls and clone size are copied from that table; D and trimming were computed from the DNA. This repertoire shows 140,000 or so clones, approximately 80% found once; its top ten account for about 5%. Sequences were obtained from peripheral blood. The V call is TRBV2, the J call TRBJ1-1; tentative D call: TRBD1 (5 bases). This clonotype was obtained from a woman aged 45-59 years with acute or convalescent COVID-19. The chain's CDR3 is CASSVRDLNTEAFF. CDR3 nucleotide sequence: TGTGCCAGCAGTGTTCGGGACTTGAACACTGAAGCTTTCTTT.